This T cell receptor beta chain was captured in a study of cytotoxic CD8 clonotypes in ibrutinib-treated CLL. Study-level findings and limits: Circulating CD8+ T-cell counts were tracked by baseline clonality, which exceeded that of age-matched healthy donors.

The repertoire was sequenced with immunoSEQ multiplex PCR; TCRdb's copy has only in-frame clones and lacks some. The data show over 130,000 clones, more than 70% seen once. The V gene's germline CDR1 is KGHSH and CDR2 LQKENI. Trimming removed 2 bases from V and 0 bases from J, with 10 bases in between. The CDR3 sequence is 15 residues long. This clone was counted a few times. What it binds is not known. Here the sequenced sample was PBMCs, taken after 36 months of ibrutinib treatment. The sequence came from a human donor with chronic lymphocytic leukemia. This chain links TRBV18 with TRBJ1-1; tentative D call: TRBD1 (5 bases). The CDR3 reads CASSPTQGMNTEAFF. The DNA for the CDR3 is TGTGCCAGCTCACCAACTCAGGGAATGAACACTGAAGCTTTCTTT. The variable domain in full, with the rest retrieved from reference TRBV18 and TRBJ1-1, is NAGVMQNPRHLVRRRGQEARLRCSPMKGHSHVYWYRQLPEEGLKFMVYLQKENIIDESGMPKERFSAEFPKEGPSILRIQQVVRGDSAAYFCASSPTQGMNTEAFFGQGTRLTVV.